This T cell receptor (beta chain) was identified during a study of cytomegalovirus exposure and HLA in healthy donors. About this clone itself: The antigen remains undetermined.

Study observations and caveats: TCR clusters originating in the first cohort tended to co-occur in the 110 or so validation repertoires, according to a later analysis. TCR sequences were mostly rare, though some public TCRs occurred in many donors. The study listed under 200 cytomegalovirus-associated TCR beta chains.

V shed 1 base and J 9 bases; nucleotides not matched to a gene: 9. The CDR3 length is 15 residues. Germline CDR1 and CDR2: SGDLS and YYNGEE. Assay: immunoSEQ multiplex PCR; the TCRdb copy retains only in-frame clones and omits some. The sample carries about 130,000 clones, 89% recorded once. The chain couples TRBV9 to TRBJ2-1, with TRBD2 identical over 8 bases. The source material was PBMCs. The source of this sequence is a woman between 18 and 29 years old in good health and CMV-seronegative. CDR3 sequence: CASSVNGGAYGEQFF. CDR3 coding DNA: TGTGCCAGCAGCGTAAACGGGGGGGCCTACGGTGAGCAGTTCTTC. The full variable domain, completed using reference TRBV9 and TRBJ2-1, is DSGVTQTPKHLITATGQRVTLRCSPRSGDLSVYWYQQSLDQGLQFLIQYYNGEERAKGNILERFSAQQFPDLHSELNLSSLELGDSALYFCASSVNGGAYGEQFFGPGTRLTVL.